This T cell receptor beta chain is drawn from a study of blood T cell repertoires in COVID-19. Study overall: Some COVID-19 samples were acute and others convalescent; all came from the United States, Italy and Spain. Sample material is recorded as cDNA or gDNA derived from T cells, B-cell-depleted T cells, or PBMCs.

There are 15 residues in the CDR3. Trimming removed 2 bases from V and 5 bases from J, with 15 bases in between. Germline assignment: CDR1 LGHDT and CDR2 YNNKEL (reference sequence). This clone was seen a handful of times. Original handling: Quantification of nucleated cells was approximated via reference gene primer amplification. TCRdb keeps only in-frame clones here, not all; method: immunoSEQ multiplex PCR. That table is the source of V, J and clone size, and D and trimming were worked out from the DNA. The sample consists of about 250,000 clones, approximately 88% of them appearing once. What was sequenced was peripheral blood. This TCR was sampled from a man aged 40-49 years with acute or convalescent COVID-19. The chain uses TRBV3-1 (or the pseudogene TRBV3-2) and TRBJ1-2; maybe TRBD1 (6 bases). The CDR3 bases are TGTGCCAGCAGCCAAACCCAGGGGAGCCGGTATGGCTACACCTTC. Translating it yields CASSQTQGSRYGYTF.